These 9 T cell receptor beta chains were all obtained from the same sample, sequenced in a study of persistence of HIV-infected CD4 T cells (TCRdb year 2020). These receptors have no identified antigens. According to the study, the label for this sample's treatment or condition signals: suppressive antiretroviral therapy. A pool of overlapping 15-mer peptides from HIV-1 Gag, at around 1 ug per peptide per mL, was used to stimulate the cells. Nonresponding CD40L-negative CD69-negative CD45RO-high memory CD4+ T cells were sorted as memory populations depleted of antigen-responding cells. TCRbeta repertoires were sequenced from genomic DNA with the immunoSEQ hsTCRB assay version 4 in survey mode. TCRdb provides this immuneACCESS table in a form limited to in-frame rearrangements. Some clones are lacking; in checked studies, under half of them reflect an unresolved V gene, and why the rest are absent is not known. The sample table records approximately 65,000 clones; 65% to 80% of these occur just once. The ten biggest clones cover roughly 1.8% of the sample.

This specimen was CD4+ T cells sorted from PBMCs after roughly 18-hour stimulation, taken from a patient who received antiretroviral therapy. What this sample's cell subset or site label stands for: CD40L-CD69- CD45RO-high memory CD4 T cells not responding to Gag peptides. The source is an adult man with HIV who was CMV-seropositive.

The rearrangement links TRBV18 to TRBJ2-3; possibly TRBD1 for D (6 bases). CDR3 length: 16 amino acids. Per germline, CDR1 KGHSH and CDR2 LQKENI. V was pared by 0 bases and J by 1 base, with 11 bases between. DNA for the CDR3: TGTGCCAGCTCACCACCCGACAGGTTGGGCACAGATACGCAGTATTTT. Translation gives CASSPPDRLGTDTQYF.

This CDR3 reads CASSSPWGSSYEQYF. CDR3 nucleotides: TGTGCCAGCAGTTCTCCCTGGGGGTCGTCCTACGAGCAGTACTTC. This chain joins TRBV28 and TRBJ2-7, with D possibly being TRBD1 or TRBD2 (5 bases each). CDR3 length equals 15 residues. V was trimmed by 4 bases and J by 1 base, leaving 14 bases between them. Germline CDR1 reads MDHEN; CDR2 reads SYDVKM.

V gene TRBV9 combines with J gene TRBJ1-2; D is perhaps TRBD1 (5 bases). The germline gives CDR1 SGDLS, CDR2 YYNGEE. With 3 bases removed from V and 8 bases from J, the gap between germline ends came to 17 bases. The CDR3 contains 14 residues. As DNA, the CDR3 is TGTGCCAGCAGCGCGACCCAGGGTGTGAGGGGCTACACCTTC. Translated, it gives CASSATQGVRGYTF.

The CDR3 coding sequence is TGTGCCAGCAGCCTGATGGGGGGGGCGAAGTACAATGAGCAGTTCTTC. Translation gives CASSLMGGAKYNEQFF. This chain joins TRBV5-5 and TRBJ2-1, with a weak D call TRBD2 (7 bases). The V end was cut by 4 bases, the J end by 4 bases, with 18 bases between. This CDR3 contains 16 residues. The germline CDR1 and CDR2 sequences are SGHKS and YYEKEE (reference sequence).

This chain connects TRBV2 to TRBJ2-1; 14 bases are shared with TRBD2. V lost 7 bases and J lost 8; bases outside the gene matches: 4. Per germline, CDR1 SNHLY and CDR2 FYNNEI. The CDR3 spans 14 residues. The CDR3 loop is CASNRLAGGHEQFF. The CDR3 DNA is TGTGCCAGCAATAGACTAGCGGGGGGGCATGAGCAGTTCTTC.

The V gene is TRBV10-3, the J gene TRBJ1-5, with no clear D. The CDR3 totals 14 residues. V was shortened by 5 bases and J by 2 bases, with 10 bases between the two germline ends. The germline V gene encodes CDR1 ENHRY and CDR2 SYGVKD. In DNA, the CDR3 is TGTGCCATCAGTATCGGCCCCGGCAATCAGCCCCAGCATTTT. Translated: CAISIGPGNQPQHF.

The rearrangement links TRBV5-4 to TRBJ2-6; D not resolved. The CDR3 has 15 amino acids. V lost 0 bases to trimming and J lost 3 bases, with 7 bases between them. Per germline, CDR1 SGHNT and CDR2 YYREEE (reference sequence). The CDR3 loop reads CASSLEGYGANVLTF. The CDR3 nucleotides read TGTGCCAGCAGCTTGGAGGGATATGGGGCCAACGTCCTGACTTTC.

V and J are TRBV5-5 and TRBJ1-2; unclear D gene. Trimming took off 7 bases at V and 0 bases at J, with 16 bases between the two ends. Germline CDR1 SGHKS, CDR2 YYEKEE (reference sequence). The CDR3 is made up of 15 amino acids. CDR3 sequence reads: CASSLTSNSNYGYTF. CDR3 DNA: TGTGCCAGCTCTCTTACGTCGAACTCTAACTATGGCTACACCTTC.

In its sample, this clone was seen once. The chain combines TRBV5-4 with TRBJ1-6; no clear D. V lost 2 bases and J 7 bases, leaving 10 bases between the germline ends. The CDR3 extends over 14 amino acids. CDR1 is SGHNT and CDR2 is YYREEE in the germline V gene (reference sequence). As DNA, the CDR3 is TGTGCCAGCAGCTTCGAGATTTCGAATTCACCCCTCCACTTT. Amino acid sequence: CASSFEISNSPLHF.